The present T cell receptor beta chain was sequenced within a study of cytomegalovirus exposure and HLA in healthy donors (TCRdb year 2017). Concerning the study at large: An earlier analysis of more than 550 of the donors reported around 280 Gb of sequence data and 117 million unique TCR beta sequences obtained from 150 million to 200 million T cells. Donor age, sex, ethnicity and CMV serostatus were compiled alongside the repertoire data. In a later analysis, previously published TCR beta repertoires from fewer than 750 donors were re-analyzed and high-resolution HLA genotyping was added so that TCR occurrence patterns could be studied. A later genetic analysis took genome-wide SNP genotypes for about 65% of the 666 donors and used that subset as a discovery cohort. To predict cytomegalovirus infection status, the study combined high-throughput TCR immunosequencing, statistical association of individual TCRs with disease status, and machine learning. In an earlier analysis of roughly 580 of the donors, high-throughput TCR beta sequencing was used to judge whether each TCR beta V gene segment behaved as functional or pseudogenic. Of the roughly 400 genotyped donors, 80% to 90% were placed in the genetic ancestry cluster associated with self-reported Caucasian donors. A handful of DR-DQ haplotypes were handled as single units for association and clustering because linkage in the cohort was strong. Besides the first cohort of 500 to 700 subjects, a separate validation cohort made up of some 110 different subjects was used. The study aimed to test whether signatures of past pathogen exposure could be identified by cataloging public T cell receptors. An early release that covered roughly 600 HLA-typed donors contained approximately 300 gigabases of sequencing data and tens of millions of unique TCR sequences. The T cell repertoires of under 700 subjects were profiled by immunosequencing and related to cytomegalovirus serostatus. The number of typed donors differed by locus: 629-630 for A, B, C, DRB1 and DQB1; 500 to 550 for DQA1; roughly 600 for DPA1; and about 470 for DPB1. Both class I and class II loci were covered by HLA typing, at four-digit resolution. Among some 400 genotyped donors of the cohort, an average of approximately 240,000 unique TCR beta nucleotide sequences was sequenced per donor, of which about 20% were non-productive. All discovery cohort repertoires had been generated on a single sequencing platform. In the later analysis, no new phenotypic data were used to find candidate immune exposures; instead, reliance was placed on TCR beta sequences and their occurrence across donors.

The cohort comprised some 680 healthy bone marrow donors. At the time of sampling, all cohort members were nominally healthy, though unrecorded immune exposures were likely present. The donor tested CMV seropositive, placing the donor among the 289 seropositive members of the cohort. Each donor provided a peripheral blood sample, and peripheral blood mononuclear cells were used for TCR beta sequencing. Genomic DNA extraction from the blood cell samples was performed with the Qiagen DNeasy Blood Extraction Kit. What the research found in general, with its limitations: A later analysis found that HLA-associated TCR beta chains were more clonally expanded and had lower generation probabilities than equally common non-associated chains. The 87-base-pair reads could not distinguish some IMGT-functional V segments, including TRBV6-2 and TRBV6-3, so those segments were excluded. In a later analysis, TCR association rates were found to vary across HLA loci, with the most associated TCRs seen for DRB1 alleles and the fewest for HLA-C alleles. A group of highly shared sequence variants was considered likely to be a technical artifact of the sequencing pipeline. HLA typing was unavailable for some donors at each locus, so association tests used only the typed subset. Broadly in line with IMGT annotations, most TCR beta V segments showed up in productive rearrangements about 87% or about 30% of the time in an earlier analysis of several hundred of the donors. A later analysis reported that several top co-occurrence clusters appeared linked to parvovirus B19, influenza, CMV and Epstein-Barr virus. The cohort was sequenced for TCR beta chains only, and without alpha or paired-chain data the features that could be detected were limited. The earlier analysis of 587 of the donors excluded around 17 rarely observed V segments, including chromosome 9 orphons, because counts were too low. At a false discovery rate of 0.05, a later analysis linked under 20,000 TCR beta sequences to specific HLA alleles. A further reported finding was that TCR beta sequences accurately predicted the HLA-A and HLA-B alleles for most subjects in the first cohort. Most TCR sequences were observed very rarely across donors, whereas some public TCRs were present in many individuals. For the cohort, immune exposure information was limited to CMV serostatus. A total of fewer than 200 TCR beta chains were listed by the study as associated with cytomegalovirus. A later analysis found that most CMV-associated TCR beta chains appeared HLA-restricted, with HLA associations seemingly driven largely by CMV exposure. V-gene and J-gene trimming of TCR beta chains was associated with a missense DCLRE1C variant in a later genetic analysis, and the association was replicated in an independent cohort. The authors suggested that the approach could potentially be extended to other disease states and immunological phenotypes. Assigning TCR associations to individual alleles was difficult when HLA alleles, especially DR and DQ, strongly co-occurred. Compared with the approximately 700-donor mean, donors in an Asian-associated ancestry cluster had fewer N-insertions in productive TCRs, according to a later genetic analysis. Correlated functional status among segregating V segments might be attributable to linkage disequilibrium, but an unknown experimental factor could not be ruled out. Roughly uniform sequencing depth across donors was assumed in presence/absence analyses, although this assumption may not hold. In both the original and validation cohorts, the classifier was reported to diagnose cytomegalovirus status with high specificity and sensitivity. Three of the identified cytomegalovirus-associated TCR beta chains were confirmed in vitro to be specific for cytomegalovirus antigens.

Library generation was performed with the immunoSEQ multiplex PCR assay. A mixture of 60 forward primers for TCR Vbeta segments and 13 reverse primers for TCR Jbeta segments was used in the multiplex PCR. A multiplex PCR assay on genomic DNA amplified the CDR3 region of rearranged TCR beta genes. Amplified TCR beta libraries were sequenced as 87-base-pair reads on the Illumina HiSeq System. The study's processing was this. A later analysis tallied around 87 million unique TCR beta chains across the 640 or so repertoires, and approximately 9.9 million of those chains were shared by two or more donors. Raw reads were error-corrected and collapsed into unique sequences with a nearest-neighbor algorithm that merged closely related sequences to remove PCR and sequencing errors. V, D and J gene segments were assigned by aligning CDR3 sequences to IMGT reference sequences. Each retained sequence needed at least a six-nucleotide match to both a V gene segment and a J gene segment. Rearrangements were called productive when the CDR3 lacked stop codons and stayed in frame with V and J; all others were non-productive. Following IMGT convention, CDR3 was defined as the stretch from the second conserved V-encoded cysteine to the conserved J-encoded phenylalanine. The earlier analysis of 450 to 750 of the donors excluded any sequence lacking an unambiguous match to a single V gene segment. In an earlier analysis of several hundred of the donors, V segments were called functional above 56.7% productive rearrangements and were called segregating when the between-donor standard deviation exceeded 5%. A statistical classification framework was developed to diagnose cytomegalovirus status using the catalog of TCR beta chain sequences. In a later analysis, TCR nucleotide sequences were compared against IMGT/GENE-DB human TR gene sequences so that V and J genes could be assigned. A later analysis assigned CDR3 sequences and most-parsimonious VDJ recombination scenarios with the TCRdist pipeline. In a later analysis, every TCR beta chain was defined by the combination of its CDR3 amino acid sequence and its V-gene family, and reads without a unique V-gene family were dropped. As a way to deal with suspected cross-contamination and a sequencing artifact, a later analysis dropped roughly 600 nucleotide sequences that were highly shared and had low generation probability. In a later analysis, a clonal expansion index was calculated for each public chain from normalized within-repertoire ranks of inferred template counts. In a later analysis, generation probabilities were computed with a VDJ recombination model fitted to out-of-frame rearrangements, and the resulting probabilities were checked against IGoR. In a later analysis, TCR-TCR, TCR-HLA and TCR-CMV co-occurrence was scored with hypergeometric tests, and a repertoire-size bias correction was applied to TCR pairs. To estimate false discovery rates, a later analysis permuted the HLA or CMV assignments 20 times. In a later analysis, co-occurring TCRs were grouped using DBSCAN, with TCRdist sequence similarity added in when clustering inside HLA-allele-positive subsets. Repertoires with fewer than 30,000 or more than 120,000 public chains were left out of co-occurrence clustering, as were about 5 repertoires with anomalous nucleotide sharing. The table was pulled from immuneACCESS by TCRdb, which kept in-frame rearrangements only. Such tables lose some clones; where checked, under half of the loss comes from unresolved V genes, and the rest has no known cause. V, J and clone size derive from that table, while D and trimming were established from the DNA sequence. The table for this sample lists roughly 80,000 clones. Clones ranked in the top ten supply about 6% of the sample.

Spanning cysteine to phenylalanine, the CDR3 consists of 14 amino acids. The sequence is cut down to CDR3 DNA, 42 bases in frame from base 1. Cut back by 1 base and 2 bases, the V and J ends lie 8 bases apart. From a lookup of the germline V gene (reference sequence), CDR1 and CDR2 are LNHDA and SQIVND. Comments on this clone: Its recognized antigen is unknown.

The sample consisted of PBMCs. The V gene is TRBV19 and the J gene is TRBJ1-1; no D segment can be confidently identified. The TCR was taken from a girl aged 10-17 years in good health and CMV-seropositive. The DNA is TGTGCCAGTAGTATAGCAGGCCCTAACACTGAAGCTTTCTTT. Its coded protein is CASSIAGPNTEAFF.